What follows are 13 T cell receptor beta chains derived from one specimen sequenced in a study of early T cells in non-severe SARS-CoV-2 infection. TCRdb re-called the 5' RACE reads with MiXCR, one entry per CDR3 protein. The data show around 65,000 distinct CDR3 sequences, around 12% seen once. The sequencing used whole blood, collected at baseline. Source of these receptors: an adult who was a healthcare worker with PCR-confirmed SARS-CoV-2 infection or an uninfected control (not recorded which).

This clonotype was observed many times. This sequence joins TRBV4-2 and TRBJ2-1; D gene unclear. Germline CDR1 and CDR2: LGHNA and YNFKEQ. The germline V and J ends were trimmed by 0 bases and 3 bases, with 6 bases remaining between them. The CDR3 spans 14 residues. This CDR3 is CASSQDDRYNEQFF. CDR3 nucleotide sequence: TGTGCCAGCAGCCAAGATGACCGCTACAATGAGCAGTTCTTC.

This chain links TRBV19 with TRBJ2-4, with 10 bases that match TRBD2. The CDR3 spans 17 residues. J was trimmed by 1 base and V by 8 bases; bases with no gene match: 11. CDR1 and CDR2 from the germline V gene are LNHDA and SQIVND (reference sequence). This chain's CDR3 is CASWSGRAAEAKNIQYF. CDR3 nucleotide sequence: TGTGCCAGTTGGAGCGGGAGGGCCGCCGAGGCCAAAAACATTCAGTACTTC. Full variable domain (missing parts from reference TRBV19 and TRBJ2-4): DGGITQSPKYLFRKEGQNVTLSCEQNLNHDAMYWYRQDPGQGLRLIYYSQIVNDFQKGDIAEGYSVSREKKESFPLTVTSAQKNPTAFYLCASWSGRAAEAKNIQYFGAGTRLSVL.

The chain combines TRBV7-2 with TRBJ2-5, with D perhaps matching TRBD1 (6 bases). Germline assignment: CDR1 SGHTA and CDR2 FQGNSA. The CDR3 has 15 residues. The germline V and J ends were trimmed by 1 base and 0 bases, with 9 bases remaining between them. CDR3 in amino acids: CASSLGDRHQETQYF. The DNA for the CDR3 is TGTGCCAGCAGCTTAGGAGACAGGCACCAAGAGACCCAGTACTTC.

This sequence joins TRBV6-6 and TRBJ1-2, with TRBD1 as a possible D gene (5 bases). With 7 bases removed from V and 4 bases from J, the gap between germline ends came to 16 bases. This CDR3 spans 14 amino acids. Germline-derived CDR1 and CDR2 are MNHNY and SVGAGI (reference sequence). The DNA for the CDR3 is TGTGCCAGCATTACCAGGGACCGACGCTATGGCTACACCTTC. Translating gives CASITRDRRYGYTF.

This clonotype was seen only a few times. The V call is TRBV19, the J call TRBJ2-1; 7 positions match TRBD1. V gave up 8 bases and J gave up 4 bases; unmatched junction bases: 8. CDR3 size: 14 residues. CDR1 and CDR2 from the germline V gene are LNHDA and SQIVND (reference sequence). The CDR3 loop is CASSGTGDYNEQFF. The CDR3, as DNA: TGTGCCAGTTCTGGAACAGGGGATTACAATGAGCAGTTCTTC.

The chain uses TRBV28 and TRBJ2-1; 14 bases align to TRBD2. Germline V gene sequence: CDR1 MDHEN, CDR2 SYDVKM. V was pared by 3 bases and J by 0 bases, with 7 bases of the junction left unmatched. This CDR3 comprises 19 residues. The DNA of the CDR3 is TGTGCCAGCAGTTTGTTTCGGGGGACTAGCGGGAGCTCCTACAATGAGCAGTTCTTC. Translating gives CASSLFRGTSGSSYNEQFF. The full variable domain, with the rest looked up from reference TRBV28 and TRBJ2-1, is DVKVTQSSRYLVKRTGEKVFLECVQDMDHENMFWYRQDPGLGLRLIYFSYDVKMKEKGDIPEGYSVSREKKERFSLILESASTNQTSMYLCASSLFRGTSGSSYNEQFFGPGTRLTVL.

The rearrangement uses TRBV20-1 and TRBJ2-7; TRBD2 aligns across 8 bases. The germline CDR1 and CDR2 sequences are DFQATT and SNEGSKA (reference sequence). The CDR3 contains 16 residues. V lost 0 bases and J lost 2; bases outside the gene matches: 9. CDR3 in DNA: TGCAGTGCTAGAGACGGAAGCGGGAGCTCAGCCTACGAGCAGTACTTC. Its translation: CSARDGSGSSAYEQYF.

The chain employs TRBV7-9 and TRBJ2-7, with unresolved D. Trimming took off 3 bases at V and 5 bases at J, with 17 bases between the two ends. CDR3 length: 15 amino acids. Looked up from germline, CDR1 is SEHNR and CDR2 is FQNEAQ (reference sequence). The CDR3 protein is CASSFSSSRPHEQYF. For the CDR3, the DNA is TGTGCCAGCAGCTTTTCCTCATCGCGTCCCCACGAGCAGTACTTC.

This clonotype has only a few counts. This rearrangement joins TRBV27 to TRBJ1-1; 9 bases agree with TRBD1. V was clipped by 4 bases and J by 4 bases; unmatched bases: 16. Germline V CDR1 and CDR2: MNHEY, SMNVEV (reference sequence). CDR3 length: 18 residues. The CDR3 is CASSYRVEGQGGSTEAFF. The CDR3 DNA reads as TGTGCCAGCAGTTATCGGGTCGAGGGACAGGGAGGGAGCACTGAAGCTTTCTTT.

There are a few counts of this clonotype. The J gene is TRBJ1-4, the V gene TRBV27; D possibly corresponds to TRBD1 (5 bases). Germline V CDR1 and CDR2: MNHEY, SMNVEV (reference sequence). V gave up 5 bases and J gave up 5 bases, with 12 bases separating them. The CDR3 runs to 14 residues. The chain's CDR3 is CASSQKTVNEKLFF. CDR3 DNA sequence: TGTGCCAGCAGTCAAAAGACAGTAAATGAAAAACTGTTTTTT.

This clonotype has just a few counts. CDR3 amino acids: CASSPLPGQGRGNTIYF. In nucleotides, the CDR3 is TGTGCCAGCTCACCACTCCCGGGACAGGGGAGAGGAAACACCATATATTTT. The V gene is TRBV18, the J gene TRBJ1-3; 10 nucleotides line up with TRBD1. Germline V gene sequence: CDR1 KGHSH, CDR2 LQKENI. The CDR3 is 17 residues long. Losses at the gene ends were 1 base for V and 4 bases for J; bases not matched to a gene: 7.

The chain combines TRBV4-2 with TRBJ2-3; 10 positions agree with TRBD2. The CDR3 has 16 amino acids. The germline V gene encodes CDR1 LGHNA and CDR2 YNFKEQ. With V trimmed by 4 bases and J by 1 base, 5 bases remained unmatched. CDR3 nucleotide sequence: TGTGCCAGCAGCCGTCCCGGGACTAGCGGCACAGATACGCAGTATTTT. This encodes CASSRPGTSGTDTQYF.

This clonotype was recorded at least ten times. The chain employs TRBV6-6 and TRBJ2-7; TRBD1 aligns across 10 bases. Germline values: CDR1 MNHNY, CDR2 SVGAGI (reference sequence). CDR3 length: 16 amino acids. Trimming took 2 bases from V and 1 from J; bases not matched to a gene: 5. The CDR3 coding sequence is TGTGCCAGCAGTTACCACGCGGGACAGGGGTCCTACGAGCAGTACTTC. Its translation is CASSYHAGQGSYEQYF.